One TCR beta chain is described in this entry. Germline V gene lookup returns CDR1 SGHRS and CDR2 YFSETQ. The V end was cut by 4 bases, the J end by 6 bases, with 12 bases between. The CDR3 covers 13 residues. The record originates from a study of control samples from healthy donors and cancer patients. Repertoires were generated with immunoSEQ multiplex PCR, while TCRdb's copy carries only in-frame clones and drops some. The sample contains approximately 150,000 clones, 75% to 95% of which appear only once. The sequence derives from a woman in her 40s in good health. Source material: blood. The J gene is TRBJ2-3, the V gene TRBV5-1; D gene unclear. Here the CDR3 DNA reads TGCGCCAGCAGCCCCCAGGATTTTGATACGCAGTATTTT. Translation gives CASSPQDFDTQYF.